Below, 5 T cell receptor beta chains from the same sample are listed, as sequenced in a study of T cells after yellow fever vaccination (dated by TCRdb to the late 2010s). This specimen's treatment or condition label, interpreted: live attenuated yellow fever vaccine strain. The method was 5' RACE. Reads for this sample came from an Illumina HiSeq 2500. The public reads were reanalyzed by TCRdb: fastp trimming at Q25, MiXCR alignment, in-frame beta chains only. Entries that share a CDR3 protein sequence are merged under the most common genes and DNA. This sample holds approximately 580,000 distinct CDR3 sequences; less than 20% were observed only once. The top ten hold 17% of the sample. The specimen was PBMCs, collected about 5 days after the first yellow fever vaccination. The receptor source for this set is a man aged 18 to 30 who received the YFV17D yellow fever vaccine.

V gene TRBV20-1 combines with J gene TRBJ2-3; maybe TRBD2 (5 bases). The CDR3 consists of 15 residues. V lost 1 base to trimming and J lost 1 base, with 12 bases between them. Germline CDR1 reads DFQATT; CDR2 reads SNEGSKA (reference sequence). DNA for the CDR3: TGCAGTGCTAGAGTTTGGACTCGACGCACAGATACGCAGTATTTT. It translates to CSARVWTRRTDTQYF.

The J gene is TRBJ1-2, the V gene TRBV5-6; D remains ambiguous. V lost 4 bases and J 4 bases, leaving 11 bases between the germline ends. The CDR3 totals 13 residues. Germline CDR1 and CDR2: SGHDT and YYEEEE. CDR3 sequence reads: CASSIGRPYGYTF. DNA of the CDR3: TGTGCCAGCAGCATCGGACGTCCCTATGGCTACACCTTC.

This clonotype was counted many times. This chain joins TRBV5-1 and TRBJ1-5, with no clear D. CDR3 length: 14 residues. V was trimmed by 0 bases and J by 6 bases, leaving 10 bases between them. CDR1 and CDR2 from the germline V gene are SGHRS and YFSETQ. This CDR3 reads CASSLAPGSQPQHF. Here the CDR3 DNA reads TGCGCCAGCAGCTTGGCTCCGGGTAGTCAGCCCCAGCATTTT.

This clonotype was observed a handful of times. The chain joins TRBV7-2 to TRBJ2-7; a weak D match, TRBD2 (5 bases). CDR3 size: 13 residues. V was clipped by 5 bases and J by 3 bases, with 11 bases between them. Per the germline V gene, CDR1 is SGHTA and CDR2 is FQGNSA. The CDR3 coding sequence is TGTGCCAGCAGCCTCGGAGCGGACTACGAGCAGTACGTC. It is translated as CASSLGADYEQYV.

The V gene is TRBV20-1, the J gene TRBJ2-1; D is possibly TRBD2 (5 bases). CDR1 is DFQATT and CDR2 is SNEGSKA in the germline V gene (reference sequence). This CDR3 spans 15 amino acids. The chain's CDR3 is CRIPIVELGYNEQFF. CDR3 nucleotide sequence: TGCAGAATCCCGATTGTCGAACTAGGTTACAATGAGCAGTTCTTC.